The T cell receptor (beta chain) under discussion was sequenced for a study of blood T cell repertoires in COVID-19. Across the whole study: The origin of the acute and convalescent COVID-19 samples was the United States, Italy and Spain. PBMCs, B-cell-depleted T cells, or T cells were the source of the cDNA or gDNA that made up the material.

Per the original data handling: How many nucleated cells were present was estimated from reference gene primer amplification. The table came from immunoSEQ multiplex PCR; TCRdb's copy has only in-frame clones and leaves some out. V and J calls and clone size follow that table, whereas D and trimming were derived from the DNA. The table has 120,000 or so clones, 80% seen once. This clone was detected only once. Because it lacks the conserved phenylalanine or tryptophan at the end, this CDR3 is likely a read error. The limits of the CDR3 on the DNA are not certain, so only TCRdb's listed CDR3 is given. Germline V gives CDR1 SNHLY, CDR2 FYNNEI. Inclusive of both ends, the CDR3 amounts to 12 amino acids.

Material: peripheral blood. The rearrangement joins TRBV2 to TRBJ2-7; the table calls TRBD2, which could not be checked here. This clonotype was sampled from a human donor in a cohort sampled during active COVID-19. CDR3 residues: CASSEQWTSKSY.